This T cell receptor beta chain was captured in a study of T cells after yellow fever vaccination. Study as a whole: Fractions containing few cells were prepared with SMART-Seq v4 Ultra Low Input.

Each CDR3 protein gets one entry after TCRdb re-called the 5' RACE reads with MiXCR. This sample carries fewer than 400,000 distinct CDR3 sequences, around 6.5% of them seen once, and the ten largest clones take over 12%. Germline CDR1 is SGDLS and CDR2 is YYNGEE. The CDR3 runs to 16 residues. Trimming shortened V by 0 bases and J by 8 bases, and 17 bases separated the two germline ends. The sequences come from PBMCs, collected 5 days after the yellow fever booster vaccination. The clonotype was recovered from a man under 40 who received the YFV17D yellow fever vaccine. The chain carries TRBV9 and TRBJ1-4; D unclear. CDR3 protein: CASSVEGGQLEEKLFF. The CDR3 coding sequence is TGTGCCAGCAGCGTAGAAGGTGGTCAGCTAGAGGAAAAACTGTTTTTT.